This record looks at one T cell receptor beta chain sequence and its context. The record originates from a study of blood T cell repertoires in COVID-19. The germline gives CDR1 ENHRY, CDR2 SYGVKD. The ends lost 2 bases at V and 8 bases at J; junction bases unmatched: 3. This CDR3 has 13 residues. Measured with immunoSEQ multiplex PCR; TCRdb has only the in-frame clones, and not every one. The table records about 160,000 clones, roughly 80% of them present only once. This receptor was identified in a woman aged 60-70 years who had recovered from COVID-19. The chain joins TRBV10-3 to TRBJ2-1, with 7 nucleotides matching TRBD2. Material for sequencing was PBMCs or T cells enriched from blood (not recorded which). The DNA for the CDR3 is TGTGCCATCAGTGAGAGCGGGGACCATGAGCAGTTCTTC. Protein sequence: CAISESGDHEQFF.